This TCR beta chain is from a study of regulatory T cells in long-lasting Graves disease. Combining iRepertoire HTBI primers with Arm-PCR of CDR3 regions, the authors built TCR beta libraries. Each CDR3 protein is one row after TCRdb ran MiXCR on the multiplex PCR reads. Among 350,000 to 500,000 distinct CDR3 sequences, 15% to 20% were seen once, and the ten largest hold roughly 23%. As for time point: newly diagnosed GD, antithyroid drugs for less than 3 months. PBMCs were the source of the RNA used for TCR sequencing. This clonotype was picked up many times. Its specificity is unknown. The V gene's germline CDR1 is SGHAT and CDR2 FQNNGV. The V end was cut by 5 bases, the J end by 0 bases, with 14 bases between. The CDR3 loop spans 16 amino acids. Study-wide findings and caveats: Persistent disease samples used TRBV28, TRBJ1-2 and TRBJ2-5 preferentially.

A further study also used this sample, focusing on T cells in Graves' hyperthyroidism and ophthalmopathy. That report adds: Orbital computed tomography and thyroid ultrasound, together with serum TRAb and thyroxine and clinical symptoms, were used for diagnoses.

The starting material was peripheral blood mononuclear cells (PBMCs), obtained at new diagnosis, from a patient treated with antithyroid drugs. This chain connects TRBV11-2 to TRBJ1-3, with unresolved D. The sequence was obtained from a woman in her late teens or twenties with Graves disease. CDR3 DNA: TGTGCCAGCAGCCCTTCCCGGGGAGGCTCTGGAAACACCATATATTTT. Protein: CASSPSRGGSGNTIYF. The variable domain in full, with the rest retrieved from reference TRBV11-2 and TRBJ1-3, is EAGVAQSPRYKIIEKRQSVAFWCNPISGHATLYWYQQILGQGPKLLIQFQNNGVVDDSQLPKDRFSAERLKGVDSTLKIQPAKLEDSAVYLCASSPSRGGSGNTIYFGEGSWLTVV.